The text below deals with one TCR beta chain. Its antigen is not identified. TCRdb keeps only in-frame clones here, not all; method: immunoSEQ multiplex PCR. This sample yields 3,500 to 4,000 clones, of which 79% are seen a single time; under 9.5% belongs to the top ten. This entry is derived from a study of tumor-infiltrating lymphocytes in localized non-small cell lung cancer. Study at large: Patients included smokers and never-smokers with various histologies, some sampled after neoadjuvant chemotherapy.

The CDR3 length is 13 residues. V lost 1 base to trimming and J lost 6 bases, with 9 bases between them. Study-wide points: Compared with uninvolved lung, tumors showed higher T cell infiltration by TCRbeta sequencing. TCR sequencing covered a subset of patients with enough tissue.

The TCR was taken from a human donor with non-small cell lung cancer. The sample consisted of uninvolved lung tissue not adjacent to the tumor. The gene calls are TRBV23-1 and TRBJ1-1, with D possibly matching TRBD1 (5 bases). Being an ORF, TRBV23-1 has a function that is uncertain. The CDR3 nucleotides read TGCGCCAGCAGTCAATTATCGGGGCCTGAAGCTTTCTTT. Its protein product is CASSQLSGPEAFF.